This is a list of T cell receptor beta chains from one sample in a study of blood T cell repertoires in COVID-19. The assay was immunoSEQ multiplex PCR, and TCRdb's table has in-frame clones only and misses some. The profile shows about 150,000 clones, about nine tenths of them singletons. The sequenced sample consisted of peripheral blood. These receptors were collected from a woman in her seventies with acute or convalescent COVID-19. Both conserved end residues are part of each CDR3. D genes are given only for firm matches. Only part of the rows carry a size: once, few, many, or a class if the clone is expanded.

j_gene,d_gene,v_gene,abundance,CDR3nt,CDR3aa
TRBJ1-1,TRBD1,TRBV10-1,NA,TGCGCCAGCAGGGGACAGGGAGAGACTGAAGCTTTCTTT,CASRGQGETEAFF
TRBJ2-5,TRBD2,TRBV28,NA,TGTGCCAGCAGATCTTTCGTGGGTGCCGGGACTAGCGGGGGGGCCGAGTCAGAGACCCAGTACTTC,CASRSFVGAGTSGGAESETQYF
TRBJ2-2,NA,TRBV5-1,NA,TGCGCCAGCAGCGTCCGGGAGAGTGGGAACACCGGGGAGCTGTTTTTT,CASSVRESGNTGELFF
TRBJ2-4,NA,TRBV6-2/TRBV6-3,once,TGTGCCAGCAGTTACTCCCAGGGCGGCCTAGCCAAAAACATTCAGTACTTC,CASSYSQGGLAKNIQYF
TRBJ2-1,NA,TRBV5-6,NA,TGTGCCAGCACCAGAAGGGGGCTAGCGGGCAATGAGCAGTTCTTC,CASTRRGLAGNEQFF
TRBJ1-3,NA,TRBV16,NA,TGTGCCAGCAGCCAATCTAGAGGACAGCGAAACACCATATATTTT,CASSQSRGQRNTIYF
TRBJ1-1,TRBD1,TRBV28,few,TGTGCCAGCAGTTTAGGGGACAGGGGCGCTGAAGCTTTCTTT,CASSLGDRGAEAFF
TRBJ2-5,TRBD2,TRBV7-8,NA,TGTGCCAGCAGCCCCCCCGGGGGGGGTGGGGAGACCCAGTACTTC,CASSPPGGGGETQYF
TRBJ2-2,NA,TRBV30,NA,TGTGCCTGGAGTGGTAAGGGAGACAGGAAGAACACCGGGGAGCTGTTTTTT,CAWSGKGDRKNTGELFF
TRBJ1-2,TRBD1,TRBV9,NA,TGTGCCAGCAGCCCGAGTTCCAGGGGGTCTAACTATGGCTACACCTTC,CASSPSSRGSNYGYTF
TRBJ1-2,TRBD1,TRBV4-1,NA,TGCGCCAGCAGCCAGGACCACAGGGGACGTATCTATGGCTACACCTTC,CASSQDHRGRIYGYTF
TRBJ2-3,NA,TRBV28,medium-sized,TGTGCCAGCAGTACAGGGCCAGATACGCAGTATTTT,CASSTGPDTQYF
TRBJ1-5,TRBD1,TRBV19,once,TGTGCCACAAATGCCCGGGACAGGGGTAATCAGCCCCAGCATTTT,CATNARDRGNQPQHF
TRBJ2-5,TRBD2,TRBV3-1/TRBV3-2,NA,TGTGCCAGCAGCCAAGATCTTAGGACTAGAGGGGAGACCCAGTACTTC,CASSQDLRTRGETQYF
TRBJ1-3,NA,TRBV6-5,NA,TGTGCCAGCGCGACAGGTTCTGGAAACACCATATATTTT,CASATGSGNTIYF
TRBJ1-1,NA,TRBV7-2,NA,TGTGCCAGCACCGAGGGGAGGGGAAGGACTGAAGCTTTCTTT,CASTEGRGRTEAFF
TRBJ2-3,TRBD2,TRBV19,NA,TGTGCCAGTACCAGGACTAGCGGGGGGGCCACAGATACGCAGTATTTT,CASTRTSGGATDTQYF
TRBJ2-3,NA,TRBV6-5,NA,TGTGCCAGCTCAGGGATTCATAGCACAGATACGCAGTATTTT,CASSGIHSTDTQYF
TRBJ1-6,TRBD1,TRBV27,NA,TGTGCCAGCAGTTCGGACAGGGCAAATTCACCCCTCCACTTT,CASSSDRANSPLHF
TRBJ2-2,NA,TRBV28,NA,TGTGCCAGCAGTTTACCCAGGGTAGTCAGGACCGGGGAGCTGTTTTTT,CASSLPRVVRTGELFF
TRBJ1-3,NA,TRBV16,NA,TGTGCCAGCAGCCAATCGGCAATCTCTGGAAACACCATATATTTT,CASSQSAISGNTIYF
TRBJ2-3,TRBD2,TRBV19,NA,TGTGCCAGCAAGCGGGGGGCCACTGCAGATACGCAGTATTTT,CASKRGATADTQYF
TRBJ2-3,TRBD2,TRBV12-5,NA,TGTGCTAGTGGTTTTTCCCTGGCTAGCGGTCCTAGCACAGATACGCAGTATTTT,CASGFSLASGPSTDTQYF
TRBJ1-6,TRBD1,TRBV6-6,few,TGTGCCAGCAGTCGTCGGACAGGGAGTCAGTCCTATAATTCACCCCTCCACTTT,CASSRRTGSQSYNSPLHF
TRBJ1-2,TRBD1,TRBV27,NA,TGTGCCAGCAGTTTTGGGGGATCTCAGGGGGCAGGTGGCTACACCTTC,CASSFGGSQGAGGYTF
TRBJ2-3,NA,TRBV19,NA,TGTGCCAGTACGGAGTCTGCGACAGTTAGCACAGATACGCAGTATTTT,CASTESATVSTDTQYF
TRBJ2-2,NA,TRBV19,NA,TGTGCCAGTAGTATAGCTAGTCTCGGCACCGGGGAGCTGTTTTTT,CASSIASLGTGELFF
TRBJ1-2,NA,TRBV19,NA,TGTGCCAGTAGTATCCAGGGAGGCGGCTACACCTTC,CASSIQGGGYTF
TRBJ1-3,NA,TRBV27,NA,TGTGCCAGCCAATCGAGGGTTGAAGGAAACACCATATATTTT,CASQSRVEGNTIYF
TRBJ1-2,NA,TRBV2,once,TGTGCCAGCAGTGAATTTAACAGTTTCTATGGCTACACCTTC,CASSEFNSFYGYTF
TRBJ1-6,NA,TRBV6-1,NA,TGTGCCAGCAGTGACAGCGTTAGCTCCTATAATTCACCCCTCCACTTT,CASSDSVSSYNSPLHF
TRBJ2-2,TRBD1,TRBV7-3,NA,TGTGCCAGCAGCAAGACAGGGTCCGGGGAGCTGTTTTTT,CASSKTGSGELFF
TRBJ2-5,TRBD2,TRBV28,NA,TGTGCCAGCAGTTTTTCTAGCGGGGGCCAAGAGACCCAGTACTTC,CASSFSSGGQETQYF
TRBJ2-3,TRBD2,TRBV30,NA,TGTGCCTGGAGCAGCGGGGGGCGCACAGATACGCAGTATTTT,CAWSSGGRTDTQYF
TRBJ1-1,NA,TRBV7-8,NA,TGTGCCAGCAGCCCAACCCGTGGGAGACGAGCTTTCTTT,CASSPTRGRRAFF